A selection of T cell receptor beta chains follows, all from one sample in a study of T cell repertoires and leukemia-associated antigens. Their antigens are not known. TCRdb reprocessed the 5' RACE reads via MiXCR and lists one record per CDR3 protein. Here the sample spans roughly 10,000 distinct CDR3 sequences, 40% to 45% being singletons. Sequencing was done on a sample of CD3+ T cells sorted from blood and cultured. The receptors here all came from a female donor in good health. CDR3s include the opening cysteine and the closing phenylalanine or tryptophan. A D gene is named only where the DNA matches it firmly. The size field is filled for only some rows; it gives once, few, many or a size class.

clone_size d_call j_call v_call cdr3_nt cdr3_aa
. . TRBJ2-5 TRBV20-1 TGCAGTGCTGGAGTAAGCAGCGGCCAAGAGACCCAGTACTTC CSAGVSSGQETQYF
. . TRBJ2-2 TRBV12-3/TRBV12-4 TGTGCCAGCAGTTTTACCGTCACCGGGGAGCTGTTTTTT CASSFTVTGELFF
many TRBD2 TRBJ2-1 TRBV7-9 TGTGCCAGCAGCGCCGGGACTAGCTCCTACAATGAGCAGTTCTTC CASSAGTSSYNEQFF
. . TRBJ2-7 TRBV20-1 TGCAGTGCTCAAACTAGTCGCTACGAGCAGTACTTC CSAQTSRYEQYF
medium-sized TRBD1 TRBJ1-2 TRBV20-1 TGCAGTGCCGGACAGGGGGCCGGATATGGCTACACCTTC CSAGQGAGYGYTF
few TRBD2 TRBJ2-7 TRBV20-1 TGCAGTGCTAGTCCCCCAGGCGGGAGGGCCCTCTACGAGCAGTACTTC CSASPPGGRALYEQYF
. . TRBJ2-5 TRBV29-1 TGCAGCGTTGAAGTGCGCCCGGGGAAAGAGACCCAGTACTTC CSVEVRPGKETQYF
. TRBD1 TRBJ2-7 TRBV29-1 TGCAGCGTTGAACGGACAGGGGGACTCGAGCAGTACTTC CSVERTGGLEQYF
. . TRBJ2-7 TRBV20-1 TGCAGTGCTAGACCGCACTTTATGGTGCGATCCTTCGAGCAGTACTTC CSARPHFMVRSFEQYF
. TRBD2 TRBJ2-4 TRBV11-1 TGTGCCAGCAGCCAAAGCGGGAGGGAAGCCAAAAACATTCAGTGCTTC CASSQSGREAKNIQCF
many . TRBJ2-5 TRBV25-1 TGTGCCAGCAAGATCGAGGGGACCCAGTACTTC CASKIEGTQYF
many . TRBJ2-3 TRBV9 TGTGCCAGCAGCGTAGTCCGCACAGATACGCAGTATTTT CASSVVRTDTQYF
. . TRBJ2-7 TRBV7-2 TGTGCTAGCAGCCGCGAAAAAAACTACGGGCAGTACTTC CASSREKNYGQYF
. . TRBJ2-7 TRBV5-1 TGCGCCAGCAGCTCCGGGGGGCACCTCTCCTACGAGCAGTACTTC CASSSGGHLSYEQYF
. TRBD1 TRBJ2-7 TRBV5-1 TGCGCCAGCAGCTTGGACAGGGGAACGGCCTACGAGCAGTGCTTC CASSLDRGTAYEQCF
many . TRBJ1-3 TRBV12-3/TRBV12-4 TGTGCCAGCAGTTCTCAGAGGAACACCATATATTTT CASSSQRNTIYF
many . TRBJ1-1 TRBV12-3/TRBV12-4 TGTGCCAGCAGTTTACCGGGCAACACTGAAGCTTTCTTT CASSLPGNTEAFF
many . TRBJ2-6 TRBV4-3 TGCGCCAGCAGCCAAGAATCCGGGAGAGGGGCCAACGTCCTGACTTTC CASSQESGRGANVLTF
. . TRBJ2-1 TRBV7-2 TGTCCCACCAGCTTATGGGTAGCGTACAATGAGCAGTTCTTC CPTSLWVAYNEQFF
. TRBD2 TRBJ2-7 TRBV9 TGTGCCAGCAGCGTCGGACTAGCGGGCTACGAGCAGTACTTC CASSVGLAGYEQYF
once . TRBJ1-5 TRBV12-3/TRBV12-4 TGTGCCTCCCTCCGGGGGTCAGGGCCCCAGCATTTT CASLRGSGPQHF
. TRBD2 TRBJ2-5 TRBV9 TGTGCCAGCAGCACACATAAAGGGACTAGCGGTACCCAAGAGACCCAGTACTTC CASSTHKGTSGTQETQYF
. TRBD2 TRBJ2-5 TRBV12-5 TGTGCTAGTGGTTTCAGCGGGGCCCCCCAAGAGGCCCCGTACTTC CASGFSGAPQEAPYF
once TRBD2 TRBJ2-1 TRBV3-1 TGTGCCAGCAGCCAGCGGGGGAAACAGTTCTTC CASSQRGKQFF
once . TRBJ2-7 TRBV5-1 TGCGCCAGCAGCGAGACAAGGGGAGAAGGGGAGCTGTACTTC CASSETRGEGELYF
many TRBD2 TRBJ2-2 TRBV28 TGTGCCAGCAGCCCTGGACAGTTACTAGCGGGTTACACCGGGGAGCTGTTTTTT CASSPGQLLAGYTGELFF
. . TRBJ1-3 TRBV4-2 TGTGCCAGCAGTCAAGATCGGAGCAGTAGCTCTGGAAACACCATATATTTT CASSQDRSSSSGNTIYF
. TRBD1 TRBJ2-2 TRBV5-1 TGCGCCAGCAGCTTAGAACACCCGGGACAGGGATTCACCGGGGAGCTGTTTTTT CASSLEHPGQGFTGELFF
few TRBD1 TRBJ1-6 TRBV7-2 TGTGCCAGCAGCCTGGGACAGGGCGTTTCACCCCTCCACTTT CASSLGQGVSPLHF
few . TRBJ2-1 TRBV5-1 TGCGCCAGCAGCTTGGAGGGCAACTACAATGAGCAGTTCTTC CASSLEGNYNEQFF
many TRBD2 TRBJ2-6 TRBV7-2 TGTGCCAGCAGCTTGCCGGGACTAGCGGGCATAGCCAACGTCCTGACTTTC CASSLPGLAGIANVLTF
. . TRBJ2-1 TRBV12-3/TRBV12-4 TGTGCCAGCAGTTTAGGGCTGGTGGACAGCTCCTACAATGAGCAGTTCTTC CASSLGLVDSSYNEQFF
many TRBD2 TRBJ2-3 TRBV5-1 TGCGCCAGCAGCTTTCCCCTCGCGGGAGGGCTCGGTACAGATACGCAGTATTTT CASSFPLAGGLGTDTQYF
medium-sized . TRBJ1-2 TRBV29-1 TGCAGCGTCGCCAGCTATGGCTACACCTTC CSVASYGYTF
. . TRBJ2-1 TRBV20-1 TGCAGTGCTAGAGGCGGCAGCGGGTTTCAGAATGAGCAGTTCTTC CSARGGSGFQNEQFF
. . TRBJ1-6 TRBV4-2 TGTGCCAGCAGCCGAGGCGGACGTGGGGCAGGGCCTGGGGAGGGGAGTTCACCCCTCCACTTT CASSRGGRGAGPGEGSSPLHF
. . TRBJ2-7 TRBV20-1 TGCAGTGGTATCAACGCAGAGTACGGGGGGCAGTACTTC CSGINAEYGGQYF
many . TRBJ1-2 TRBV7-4 TGTGCCAGCAGCGCCGCCGGCCGGTATGGCTACACCTTC CASSAAGRYGYTF
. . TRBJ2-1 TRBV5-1 TGCGCCAGCAGCTTGGGGCTAGCAAATGAGCAGTTCTTC CASSLGLANEQFF
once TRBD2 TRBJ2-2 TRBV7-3 TGTGCCAGCAGCCCCGGGACTAGCAAGAACACCGGGGAGCTGTTTTTT CASSPGTSKNTGELFF
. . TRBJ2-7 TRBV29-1 TGCAGCTTAGAAGCAGTCTCCCACGAGCAGTACTTC CSLEAVSHEQYF